This T cell receptor beta chain originates from a study of shared clonotypes between healthy human individuals. As for the study in general: A couple of women and three men aged 18 to 49 made up the donors.

This CDR3 is built from 14 residues. Trimming removed 6 bases from V and 7 bases from J, with 18 bases in between. Germline lookup yields CDR1 MGHRA and CDR2 YSYEKL. Repertoires were generated with immunoSEQ multiplex PCR, while TCRdb's copy carries only in-frame clones and drops some. The sample shows nearly 1 million clones, more than 75% of them seen only once. Researchers partitioned CD4+ cells into CD45RA+ naive and CD45RA-negative memory subsets. The V call is TRBV4-1, the J call TRBJ1-1; D unresolved. The TCR was taken from a young man in good health. The sample consisted of memory CD4+ T cells sorted from blood. Specified subset: CD45RA-negative fraction. CDR3 region: CASRPNRPESEAFF. The CDR3 DNA is TGCGCCAGCAGACCTAATAGACCAGAGAGTGAAGCTTTCTTT.